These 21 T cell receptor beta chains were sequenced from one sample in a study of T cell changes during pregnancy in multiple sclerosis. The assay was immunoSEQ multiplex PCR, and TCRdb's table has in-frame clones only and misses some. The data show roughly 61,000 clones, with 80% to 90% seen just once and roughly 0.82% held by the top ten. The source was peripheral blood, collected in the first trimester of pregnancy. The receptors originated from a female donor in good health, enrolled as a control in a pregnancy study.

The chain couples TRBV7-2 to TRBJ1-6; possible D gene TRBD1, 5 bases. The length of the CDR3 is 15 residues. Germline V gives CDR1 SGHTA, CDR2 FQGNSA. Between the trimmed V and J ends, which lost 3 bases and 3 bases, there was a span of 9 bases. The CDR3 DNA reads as TGTGCCAGCAGCTTCCCGGGGGACTATAATTCACCCCTCCACTTT. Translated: CASSFPGDYNSPLHF.

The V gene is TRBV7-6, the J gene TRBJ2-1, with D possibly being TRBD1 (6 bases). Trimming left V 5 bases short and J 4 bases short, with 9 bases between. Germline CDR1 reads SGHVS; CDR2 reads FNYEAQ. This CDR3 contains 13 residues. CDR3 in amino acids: CASSPGQYNEQFF. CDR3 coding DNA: TGTGCCAGCAGCCCTGGACAGTACAATGAGCAGTTCTTC.

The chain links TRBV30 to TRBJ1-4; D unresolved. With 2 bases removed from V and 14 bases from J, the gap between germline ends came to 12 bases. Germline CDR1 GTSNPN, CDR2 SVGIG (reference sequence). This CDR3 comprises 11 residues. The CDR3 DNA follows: TGTGCCTGGAGTCTACGGGATATTCTGTTTTTT. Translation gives CAWSLRDILFF.

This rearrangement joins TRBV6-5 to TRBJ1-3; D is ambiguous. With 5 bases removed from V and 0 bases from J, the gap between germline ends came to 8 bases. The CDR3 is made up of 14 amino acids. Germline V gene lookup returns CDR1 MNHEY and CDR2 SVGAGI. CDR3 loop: CASSDINSGNTIYF. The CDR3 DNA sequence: TGTGCCAGCAGTGACATAAACTCTGGAAACACCATATATTTT.

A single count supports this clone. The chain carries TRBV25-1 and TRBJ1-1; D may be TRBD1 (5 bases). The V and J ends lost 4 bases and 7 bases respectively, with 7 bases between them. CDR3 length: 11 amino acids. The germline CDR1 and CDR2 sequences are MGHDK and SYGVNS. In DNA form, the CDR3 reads TGTGCCAGCAGTGGACAGATTGAAGCTTTCTTT. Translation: CASSGQIEAFF.

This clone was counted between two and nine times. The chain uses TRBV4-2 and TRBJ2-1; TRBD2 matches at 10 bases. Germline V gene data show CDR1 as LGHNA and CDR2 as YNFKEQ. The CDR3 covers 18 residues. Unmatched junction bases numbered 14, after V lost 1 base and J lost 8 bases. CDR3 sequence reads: CASSQGLAGEFGSHEQFF. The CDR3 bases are TGTGCCAGCAGCCAAGGGCTAGCGGGGGAGTTCGGGAGCCATGAGCAGTTCTTC.

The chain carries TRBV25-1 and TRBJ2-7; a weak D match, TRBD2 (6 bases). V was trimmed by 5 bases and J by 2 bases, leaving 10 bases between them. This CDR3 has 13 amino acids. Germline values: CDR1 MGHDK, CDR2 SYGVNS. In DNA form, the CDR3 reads TGTGCCAGCAGTTTGGGGACTGCCTACGAGCAGTACTTC. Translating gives CASSLGTAYEQYF.

The CDR3 coding sequence is TGTGCCAGTAGTATGTGGTCAGGGGGCACTGAAGCTTTCTTT. It yields the protein CASSMWSGGTEAFF. The chain is built from TRBV19 and TRBJ1-1; 7 nucleotides line up with TRBD1. The CDR3 has 14 amino acids. The germline V gene has CDR1 LNHDA and CDR2 SQIVND (reference sequence). Trimming took 3 bases from V and 4 from J; bases not matched to a gene: 5.

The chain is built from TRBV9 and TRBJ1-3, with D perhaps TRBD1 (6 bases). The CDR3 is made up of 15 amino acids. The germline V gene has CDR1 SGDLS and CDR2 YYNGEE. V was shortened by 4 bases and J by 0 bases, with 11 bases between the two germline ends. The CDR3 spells CASSPDSFSGNTIYF. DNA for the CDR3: TGTGCCAGCAGCCCGGACAGTTTCTCTGGAAACACCATATATTTT. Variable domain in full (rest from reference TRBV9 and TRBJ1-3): DSGVTQTPKHLITATGQRVTLRCSPRSGDLSVYWYQQSLDQGLQFLIQYYNGEERAKGNILERFSAQQFPDLHSELNLSSLELGDSALYFCASSPDSFSGNTIYFGEGSWLTVV.

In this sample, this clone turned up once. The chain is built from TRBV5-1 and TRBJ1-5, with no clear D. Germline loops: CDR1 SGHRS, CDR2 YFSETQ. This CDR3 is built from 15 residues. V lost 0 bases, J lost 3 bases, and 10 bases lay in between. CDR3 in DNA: TGCGCCAGCAGCTTGGGCCCTGGCACCAATCAGCCCCAGCATTTT. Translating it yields CASSLGPGTNQPQHF.

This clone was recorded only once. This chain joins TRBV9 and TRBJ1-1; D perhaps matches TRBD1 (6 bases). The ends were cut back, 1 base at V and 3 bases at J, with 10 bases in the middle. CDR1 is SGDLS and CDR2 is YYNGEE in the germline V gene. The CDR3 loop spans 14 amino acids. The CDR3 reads CASSVSGADTEAFF. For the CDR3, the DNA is TGTGCCAGCAGCGTATCAGGGGCGGACACTGAAGCTTTCTTT.

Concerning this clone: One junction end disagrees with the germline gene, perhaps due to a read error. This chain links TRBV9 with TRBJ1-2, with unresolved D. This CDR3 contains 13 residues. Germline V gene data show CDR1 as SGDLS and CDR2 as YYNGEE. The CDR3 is CASSPSPSGPSAF. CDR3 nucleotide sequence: TGTGCCAGCAGCCCCTCCCCTTCGGGTCCGAGTGCCTTC. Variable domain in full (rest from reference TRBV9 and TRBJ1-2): DSGVTQTPKHLITATGQRVTLRCSPRSGDLSVYWYQQSLDQGLQFLIQYYNGEERAKGNILERFSAQQFPDLHSELNLSSLELGDSALYFCASSPSPSGPSAFGSGTRLTVV.

This CDR3 is CASSLTSPGNLNYGYTF. The CDR3 nucleotides read TGTGCCAGCAGCTTAACGTCACCAGGAAACCTTAACTATGGCTACACCTTC. This chain uses TRBV7-3 with TRBJ1-2; the D is unclear. The V end lost 0 bases, the J end lost 1 base, and 15 bases lay between the germline ends. The CDR3 sequence is 17 residues long. Germline V gene lookup returns CDR1 SGHTA and CDR2 FQGTGA.

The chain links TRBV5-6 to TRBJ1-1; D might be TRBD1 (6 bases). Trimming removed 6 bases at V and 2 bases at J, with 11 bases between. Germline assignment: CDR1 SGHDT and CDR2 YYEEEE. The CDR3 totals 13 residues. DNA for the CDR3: TGTGCCAGCATCCCCAGGGGCAACACTGAAGCTTTCTTT. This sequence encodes CASIPRGNTEAFF.

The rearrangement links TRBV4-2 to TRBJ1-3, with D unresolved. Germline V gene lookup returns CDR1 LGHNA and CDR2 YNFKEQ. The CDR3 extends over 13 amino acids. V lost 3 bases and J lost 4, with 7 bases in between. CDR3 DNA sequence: TGTGCCAGCAGCCAGGACTACGGAAACACCATATATTTT. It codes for CASSQDYGNTIYF.

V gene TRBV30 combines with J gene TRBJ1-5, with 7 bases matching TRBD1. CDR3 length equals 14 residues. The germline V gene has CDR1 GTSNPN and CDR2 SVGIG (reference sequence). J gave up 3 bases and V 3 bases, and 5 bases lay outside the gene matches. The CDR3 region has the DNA TGTGCCTGGAGGAAAGACAGGGACAATCAGCCCCAGCATTTT. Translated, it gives CAWRKDRDNQPQHF.

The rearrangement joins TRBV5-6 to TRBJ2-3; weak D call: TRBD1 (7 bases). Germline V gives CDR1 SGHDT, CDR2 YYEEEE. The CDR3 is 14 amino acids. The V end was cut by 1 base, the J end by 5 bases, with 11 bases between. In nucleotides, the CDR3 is TGTGCCAGCAGCTTGAGCCAGGGGGGAGATACGCAGTATTTT. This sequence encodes CASSLSQGGDTQYF.

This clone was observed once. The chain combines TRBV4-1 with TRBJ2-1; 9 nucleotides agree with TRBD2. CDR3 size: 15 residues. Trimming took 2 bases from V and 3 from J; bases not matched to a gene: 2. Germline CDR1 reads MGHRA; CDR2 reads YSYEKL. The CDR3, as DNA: TGCGCCAGCAGCCAATTAGCGGGGGTCTACAATGAGCAGTTCTTC. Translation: CASSQLAGVYNEQFF.

The CDR3 region has the DNA TGTGCCAGCAGCCCCCTTTCCGGACAGGGAGCAAACAATGAGCAGTTCTTC. It yields the protein CASSPLSGQGANNEQFF. The chain uses TRBV7-9 and TRBJ2-1, with 8 nucleotides matching TRBD1. Per germline, CDR1 SEHNR and CDR2 FQNEAQ (reference sequence). V lost 5 bases and J lost 5; bases outside the gene matches: 14. CDR3 length: 17 amino acids.

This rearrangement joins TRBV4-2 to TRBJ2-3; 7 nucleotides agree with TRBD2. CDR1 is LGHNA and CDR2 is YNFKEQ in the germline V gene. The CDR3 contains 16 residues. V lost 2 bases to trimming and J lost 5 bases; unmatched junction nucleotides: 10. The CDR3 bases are TGTGCCAGCAGCCAAAGTACGGGGGGTACGGTAGATACGCAGTATTTT. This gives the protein CASSQSTGGTVDTQYF.

Here the CDR3 DNA reads TGTGCCAGTAATCCTATAGCGGGGGGCCTTTCTAATGAGCAGTTCTTC. Residues: CASNPIAGGLSNEQFF. This chain uses TRBV19 with TRBJ2-1, with TRBD2 matching 10 bases. CDR1 LNHDA and CDR2 SQIVND come from the germline V gene (reference sequence). J was trimmed by 7 bases and V by 7 bases; bases with no gene match: 13. The CDR3 loop spans 16 amino acids.